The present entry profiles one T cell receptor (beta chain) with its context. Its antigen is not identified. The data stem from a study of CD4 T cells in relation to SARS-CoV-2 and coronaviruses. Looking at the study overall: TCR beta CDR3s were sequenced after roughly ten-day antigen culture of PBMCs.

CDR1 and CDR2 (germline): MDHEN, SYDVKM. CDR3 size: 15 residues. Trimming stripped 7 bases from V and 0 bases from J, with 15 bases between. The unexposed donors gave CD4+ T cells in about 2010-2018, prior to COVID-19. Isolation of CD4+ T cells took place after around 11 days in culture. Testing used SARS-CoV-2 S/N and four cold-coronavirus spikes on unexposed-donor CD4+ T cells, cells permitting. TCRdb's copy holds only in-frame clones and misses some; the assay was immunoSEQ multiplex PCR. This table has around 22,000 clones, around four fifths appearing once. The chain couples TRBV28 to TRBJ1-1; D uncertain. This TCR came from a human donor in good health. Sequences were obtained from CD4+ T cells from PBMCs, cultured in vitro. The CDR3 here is CASNTGTHMNTEAFF. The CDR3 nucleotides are TGTGCCAGCAATACGGGTACTCACATGAACACTGAAGCTTTCTTT.